The 27 T cell receptor beta chains below all came from one sample that was sequenced in a study of blood T cell repertoires in COVID-19. TCRdb keeps only in-frame clones here, not all; method: immunoSEQ multiplex PCR. Among 250,000 to 300,000 clones listed, around 83% were seen once. The material sequenced was peripheral blood. These receptor sequences come from an older man with acute or convalescent COVID-19.

This clone was observed a handful of times. The rearrangement links TRBV7-9 to TRBJ1-4; 7 bases align to TRBD1. The CDR3 runs to 16 residues. With 5 bases clipped from V and 5 bases from J, the junction kept 11 bases outside the gene matches. Germline-derived CDR1 and CDR2 are SEHNR and FQNEAQ (reference sequence). The CDR3 is CASSRQGPLANEKLFF. In nucleotides, the CDR3 is TGTGCCAGCAGCCGACAGGGCCCCTTGGCGAATGAAAAACTGTTTTTT.

V and J are TRBV7-3 and TRBJ1-2; TRBD1 aligns across 8 bases. Germline trimming cut 4 bases from V and 6 bases from J; bases unmatched to any gene: 4. Germline values: CDR1 SGHTA, CDR2 FQGTGA. The CDR3 consists of 13 residues. The chain's CDR3 is CASSSTGADGYTF. The CDR3 region has the DNA TGTGCCAGCAGCTCGACAGGGGCGGATGGCTACACCTTC.

The sample holds a few counts of this clone. The chain joins TRBV6-5 to TRBJ2-3; D not resolved. This CDR3 spans 14 amino acids. V was trimmed by 8 bases and J by 2 bases, leaving 14 bases between them. Germline values: CDR1 MNHEY, CDR2 SVGAGI. CDR3 DNA: TGTGCCAGCCGCCACCGAGAGCTCACAGATACGCAGTATTTT. Encoded protein: CASRHRELTDTQYF.

This clone appeared once. This sequence joins TRBV29-1 and TRBJ1-1, with a weak D call TRBD1 (6 bases). Germline lookup yields CDR1 SQVTM and CDR2 ANQGSEA. V lost 4 bases and J lost 1, with 10 bases in between. This CDR3 is 13 amino acids long. In nucleotides, the CDR3 is TGCAGCGTTGGTCTGGGACAGAACACTGAAGCTTTCTTT. Amino acid sequence: CSVGLGQNTEAFF.

V usage is TRBV5-4 and J usage is TRBJ2-7; no definite D call. V was clipped by 4 bases and J by 6 bases, with 11 bases between them. The CDR3 is 12 amino acids. Germline lookup yields CDR1 SGHNT and CDR2 YYREEE (reference sequence). The CDR3 nucleotides are TGTGCCAGCAGCACCCGCTACGGCGAGCAGTACTTC. Its protein is CASSTRYGEQYF.

This sequence joins TRBV6-1 and TRBJ2-2; D is undetermined. The CDR3 covers 13 residues. CDR1 is MNHNS and CDR2 is SASEGT in the germline V gene. Trimming cost V 3 bases and J 7 bases, with 9 bases left between them. The CDR3 nucleotides are TGTGCCAGCAGTGATATCGGGTTCGGGGAGCTGTTTTTT. Translated, it gives CASSDIGFGELFF.

This chain uses TRBV30 with TRBJ1-4; D is uncertain. This CDR3 is built from 15 residues. The V and J ends lost 0 bases and 0 bases respectively, with 8 bases between them. Germline assignment: CDR1 GTSNPN and CDR2 SVGIG (reference sequence). The CDR3 sequence: CAWSVRSTTNEKLFF. In DNA, the CDR3 is TGTGCCTGGAGTGTACGATCTACAACTAATGAAAAACTGTTTTTT.

The V and J genes are TRBV5-5 and TRBJ2-7; possible D gene TRBD2, 6 bases. CDR3 size: 14 residues. V lost 2 bases, J lost 2 bases, and 11 bases lay in between. From germline, CDR1 is SGHKS and CDR2 YYEKEE (reference sequence). In nucleotides, the CDR3 is TGTGCCAGCAGCTTCCCAGGGACTGCCTACGAGCAGTACTTC. The encoded protein is CASSFPGTAYEQYF. Together with reference TRBV5-5 and TRBJ2-7, the CDR3 gives the full variable domain: DAGVTQSPTHLIKTRGQQVTLRCSPISGHKSVSWYQQVLGQGPQFIFQYYEKEERGRGNFPDRFSARQFPNYSSELNVNALLLGDSALYLCASSFPGTAYEQYFGPGTRLTVT.

This chain joins TRBV3-1 (or the pseudogene TRBV3-2) and TRBJ1-1; TRBD1 aligns across 7 bases. The CDR3 covers 15 residues. CDR1 is LGHDT and CDR2 is YNNKEL in the germline V gene (reference sequence). V shed 3 bases, J shed 4 bases, and the junction held 8 bases outside the gene matches. The CDR3 protein is CASSQENRGTTEAFF. The CDR3 nucleotides are TGTGCCAGCAGCCAGGAAAACAGGGGAACCACTGAAGCTTTCTTT.

V and J are TRBV6-5 and TRBJ2-7; 8 nucleotides agree with TRBD1. CDR3 length: 13 residues. The germline CDR1 and CDR2 sequences are MNHEY and SVGAGI. The V segment lost 5 bases and the J segment 1 base; nucleotides outside the gene matches: 1. The CDR3 DNA reads TGTGCCAGCAGTCGGACAGGGTCCTACGAGCAGTACTTC. This translates into CASSRTGSYEQYF.

V usage is TRBV5-6 and J usage is TRBJ2-5; D perhaps matches TRBD2 (5 bases). CDR1 and CDR2 (germline): SGHDT, YYEEEE. Trimming cost V 4 bases and J 1 base, with 11 bases left between them. The CDR3 runs 14 residues. The CDR3 coding sequence is TGTGCCAGCAGCCCCGGGATTCTCCAAGAGACCCAGTACTTC. Amino acid sequence: CASSPGILQETQYF.

This rearrangement joins TRBV6-4 to TRBJ2-7; 8 bases are a match to TRBD2. CDR1 and CDR2 from the germline V gene are MRHNA and SNTAGT. V shed 6 bases and J 0 bases; nucleotides not matched to a gene: 7. The CDR3 runs to 15 residues. DNA for the CDR3: TGTGCCAGCAGGATTCAGCGGGGGAGCTCCTACGAGCAGTACTTC. The encoded protein is CASRIQRGSSYEQYF.

This sequence joins TRBV6-5 and TRBJ2-1; TRBD2 aligns across 9 bases. Trimming took 10 bases from V and 9 from J; bases not matched to a gene: 7. This CDR3 is built from 12 residues. Per germline, CDR1 MNHEY and CDR2 SVGAGI. Here the CDR3 reads CATRETSGEQFF. The CDR3 coding sequence is TGTGCCACCCGGGAGACTAGCGGTGAGCAGTTCTTC.

This chain connects TRBV28 to TRBJ2-3; 8 nucleotides line up with TRBD2. V shed 4 bases, J shed 3 bases, and the junction held 6 bases outside the gene matches. The V gene's germline CDR1 is MDHEN and CDR2 SYDVKM. There are 15 residues in the CDR3. The DNA for the CDR3 is TGTGCCAGCAGTTCCCCGGGCGGGGGGACAGATACGCAGTATTTT. Translating gives CASSSPGGGTDTQYF.

The chain is built from TRBV28 and TRBJ1-3; D might be TRBD1 (5 bases). This CDR3 has 13 residues. Germline V gene data show CDR1 as MDHEN and CDR2 as SYDVKM. V was trimmed by 4 bases and J by 4 bases, leaving 8 bases between them. The chain's CDR3 is CASSSGLGNTIYF. The CDR3 coding sequence is TGTGCCAGCAGTTCGGGACTGGGAAACACCATATATTTT.

The chain combines TRBV6-5 with TRBJ2-3, with TRBD2 matching 13 bases. The J segment lost 4 bases and the V segment lost 6 bases, leaving 1 base of the junction unmatched. Germline V gives CDR1 MNHEY, CDR2 SVGAGI. The CDR3 is 14 amino acids. The CDR3 protein is CASSGLAGADTQYF. The CDR3 DNA is TGTGCCAGCAGCGGACTAGCGGGGGCAGATACGCAGTATTTT.

The chain combines TRBV15 with TRBJ2-2; D is unclear. The germline V gene has CDR1 LNHNV and CDR2 YYDKDF (reference sequence). CDR3 length equals 16 residues. V lost 0 bases to trimming and J lost 1 base, with 9 bases between them. The CDR3 DNA reads as TGTGCCACCAGCAGAGATATAAACAGGAACACCGGGGAGCTGTTTTTT. Amino acid sequence: CATSRDINRNTGELFF. Combining the CDR3 with reference TRBV15 and TRBJ2-2 gives the whole variable domain DAMVIQNPRYQVTQFGKPVTLSCSQTLNHNVMYWYQQKSSQAPKLLFHYYDKDFNNEADTPDNFQSRRPNTSFCFLDIRSPGLGDTAMYLCATSRDINRNTGELFFGEGSRLTVL.

The chain recombines TRBV9 with TRBJ1-3; D might be TRBD1 (5 bases). V dropped 3 bases and J dropped 4 bases, with 11 bases sitting between them. The CDR3 has 14 amino acids. Germline lookup yields CDR1 SGDLS and CDR2 YYNGEE. The CDR3 is CASSGRGEGNTIYF. The CDR3 DNA reads TGTGCCAGCAGCGGCCGGGGGGAAGGAAACACCATATATTTT.

This clone was seen a handful of times. The chain is built from TRBV30 and TRBJ2-1; 11 bases agree with TRBD2. The trim removed 0 bases at V and 8 bases at J, leaving 6 bases unmatched. Germline values: CDR1 GTSNPN, CDR2 SVGIG (reference sequence). This CDR3 is 15 amino acids long. The CDR3 coding sequence is TGTGCCTGGAGTGTAGTAGCGGGGGGGTCGGATGAGCAGTTCTTC. Translating gives CAWSVVAGGSDEQFF.

The V gene is TRBV5-1, the J gene TRBJ1-2; D is uncertain. V shed 1 base and J shed 7 bases, with 8 bases lying between them. The CDR3 spans 12 residues. Germline CDR1 reads SGHRS; CDR2 reads YFSETQ. This chain's CDR3 is CASSLLGGGYTF. CDR3 DNA sequence: TGCGCCAGCAGCTTGCTGGGAGGTGGCTACACCTTC.

This clone is a singleton in its sample. The rearrangement uses TRBV19 and TRBJ1-5; tentative D call: TRBD1 (5 bases). Germline CDR1 reads LNHDA; CDR2 reads SQIVND (reference sequence). Trimming shortened V by 6 bases and J by 0 bases, and 15 bases separated the two germline ends. This CDR3 comprises 16 residues. CDR3 nucleotides: TGTGCCAGTAGCTCTCGACAGTCTAATAGCAATCAGCCCCAGCATTTT. This sequence encodes CASSSRQSNSNQPQHF.

The chain employs TRBV19 and TRBJ2-2; TRBD2 matches at 9 bases. V gave up 5 bases and J gave up 6 bases; unmatched junction bases: 7. CDR1 is LNHDA and CDR2 is SQIVND in the germline V gene (reference sequence). The CDR3 totals 15 residues. CDR3 loop: CASSFLAGSAGELFF. The CDR3 nucleotides are TGTGCCAGTAGTTTTCTAGCGGGATCAGCCGGGGAGCTGTTTTTT.

The J gene is TRBJ2-7, the V gene TRBV5-1; tentatively, D is TRBD2 (5 bases). V lost 2 bases and J 0 bases, leaving 6 bases between the germline ends. The length of the CDR3 is 13 residues. Germline V CDR1 and CDR2: SGHRS, YFSETQ. CDR3 residues: CASSFTSSYEQYF. The CDR3 DNA sequence: TGCGCCAGCAGCTTTACTAGCTCCTACGAGCAGTACTTC.

The rearrangement uses TRBV28 and TRBJ2-7, with 9 bases fitting TRBD1. V lost 6 bases to trimming and J lost 1 base; unmatched junction nucleotides: 4. CDR1 and CDR2 (germline): MDHEN, SYDVKM. The length of the CDR3 is 14 residues. CDR3 residues: CASRTGTGSYEQYF. The CDR3 DNA reads as TGTGCCAGCAGGACCGGGACAGGGTCCTACGAGCAGTACTTC.

This rearrangement joins TRBV27 to TRBJ1-6, with 12 positions matching TRBD1. The length of the CDR3 is 15 residues. Germline CDR1 and CDR2: MNHEY and SMNVEV (reference sequence). V lost 4 bases, J lost 9 bases, and 4 bases stayed unmatched. This CDR3 reads CASSSGTGGVSPLHF. The CDR3 DNA follows: TGTGCCAGCAGTTCCGGGACAGGGGGCGTTTCACCCCTCCACTTT.

The gene calls are TRBV28 and TRBJ1-1, with D tentatively TRBD1 (5 bases). Trimming left V 4 bases short and J 0 bases short, with 12 bases between. Germline V gives CDR1 MDHEN, CDR2 SYDVKM. The CDR3 consists of 15 residues. The CDR3 protein is CASSSPRALNTEAFF. CDR3 in DNA: TGTGCCAGCAGTTCCCCCAGGGCCCTGAACACTGAAGCTTTCTTT.

This clone was seen a single time. The V and J genes are TRBV29-1 and TRBJ2-5, with D maybe TRBD1 (5 bases). V lost 7 bases to trimming and J lost 4 bases, with 16 bases between them. The germline CDR1 and CDR2 sequences are SQVTM and ANQGSEA. The CDR3 loop spans 13 amino acids. The CDR3 DNA follows: TGCAGCGCGCGCGGAACAGGCCTAGAGACCCAGTACTTC. Its translation: CSARGTGLETQYF.